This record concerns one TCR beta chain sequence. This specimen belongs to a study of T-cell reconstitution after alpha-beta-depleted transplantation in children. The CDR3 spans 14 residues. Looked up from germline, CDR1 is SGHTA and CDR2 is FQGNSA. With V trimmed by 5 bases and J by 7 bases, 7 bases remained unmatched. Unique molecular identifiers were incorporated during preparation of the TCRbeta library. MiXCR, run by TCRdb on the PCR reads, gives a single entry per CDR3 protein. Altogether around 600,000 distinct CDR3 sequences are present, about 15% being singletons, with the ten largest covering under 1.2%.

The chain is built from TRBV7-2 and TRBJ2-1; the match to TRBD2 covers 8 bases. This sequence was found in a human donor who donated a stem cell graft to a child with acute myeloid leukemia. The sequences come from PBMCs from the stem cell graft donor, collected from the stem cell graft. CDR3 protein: CASSPAPGGNEQFF. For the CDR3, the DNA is TGTGCCAGCAGCCCGGCTCCGGGGGGGAATGAGCAGTTCTTC.